This TCR beta chain comes out of a study of T cells in Graves' hyperthyroidism and ophthalmopathy (dated by TCRdb to the late 2010s). Regarding the research as a whole: Peripheral blood was collected at initial diagnosis, before any treatment. TCR V-J signatures able to tell the groups apart were searched for in a discovery cohort of about a hundred patients, of whom more than 40 had Graves' ophthalmopathy and roughly 57 had stable Graves' hyperthyroidism. An independent validation cohort of around 19 hyperthyroidism patients and about 16 patients who later progressed to ophthalmopathy tested prospective prediction of ophthalmopathy. In addition, the study compared T-cell repertoires in thyroid tissue and in blood from about 6 Graves' hyperthyroidism patients. Once sampling was done, hyperthyroidism patients were given methimazole at a starting dose of 30 mg daily, whereas ophthalmopathy patients were given high-dose intravenous methylprednisolone. The 100 or so discovery patients were divided at random into training and test sets in a 7:3 ratio. According to the paper, TCR Vbeta CDR3 sequencing was carried out on 135 peripheral blood samples, which came from under 50 ophthalmopathy, fewer than 80 hyperthyroidism and roughly 17 progressor patients.

This clonotype was detected ten times or more. Its cognate antigen has yet to be identified. Qualities for individual bases were not recorded, and no much larger clone is one base off. Ophthalmopathy patients had moderately to severely active disease, with a Clinical Activity Score of 3 or more, a NOSPECS grade of 4 or more, and a disease duration of less than 3 months. Any patient with an uncontrolled infection, another autoimmune disease, pregnancy or lactation was excluded. Diagnoses were established on the basis of clinical symptoms, serum thyroxine and TRAb, thyroid ultrasound, and orbital computed tomography. Ficoll-Paque density gradient centrifugation was used to isolate PBMCs from 9.5 to 10 ml of fresh peripheral blood. Total RNA was extracted using Trizol reagent, and RNA quality was assessed on an Agilent 2100 Bioanalyzer. The TCR beta CDR3 regions were amplified from RNA transcripts. The first round of RT-PCR for the TCR CDR3 was performed with the HTBI primer set and the Qiagen OneStep RT-PCR kit. A second multiplex PCR round built the libraries, followed by size selection and purification. The libraries were sequenced on an Illumina HiSeq2000 using paired-end 100 bp reads. The original methods were these. SOAPnuke was used to process the raw data, throwing out any read that contained adapters or uncalled bases, had a mean Phred below 15, or lacked an exact constant-primer or identifier match. High-quality paired reads were merged using COPE v1.2.5, and each unique nucleotide sequence was defined as a clonotype. Clonotypes were aligned to IMGT TRBV, TRBD and TRBJ reference segments using MiTCR v1.1. The analysis included only V-J combinations with a frequency above 0.0001, which together covered around 99% of the repertoires. A TCS score was defined as the ratio of F50 (clonal expansion) to E x V (chaos), with BLOSUM62-based TCRdist applied between CDR3 peptides within each V-J. Welch's t-statistics and random forest reduced just over 500 V-J features to roughly 13, which were used in a naive Bayes classifier (R e1071). The similarity between thyroid and blood repertoires was quantified using the Morisita-Horn index. TCRdb passed the public sequencing reads through fastp at Q25 and MiXCR, retaining productive beta sequences. Merged by CDR3 protein, the rows form single entries marked with the most common genes and DNA. TCRdb, not the authors, supplied the V and J calls. Within this sample are hundreds of thousands of distinct CDR3 sequences, with 14% to 15% of them counted one time only. Jointly, the top ten make up 3.5% to 4.5% of the sample.

Findings and caveats that apply to the study as a whole: Most expanded thyroid clonotypes (frequency above 0.001) were also detected in blood, a finding suggesting that blood repertoires may reflect thyroid immune responses. In validation, the model predicted progression to ophthalmopathy a median of about 6 months before onset, with around 70% sensitivity and roughly 72% specificity. No statistical method was used to set the sample size in advance, and investigators knew the group allocation. A model built on a 13 V-J signature distinguished ophthalmopathy from stable hyperthyroidism, reaching around 88% sensitivity and under 84% specificity in cross-validation and 80%/75% in testing.

The TCR originated in a woman aged 35 to 49 with Graves' ophthalmopathy. Sequenced: blood.

In nucleotide form, the sequence is TGTGCCAGTACCTCCGACGGTCAATTAAGGGCCTATGGCTACACCTTC. Its protein reads: CASTSDGQLRAYGYTF. Here the chain combines TRBV19 and TRBJ1-2, with the D gene not clear enough to name. CDR1 and CDR2 (LNHDA, SQIVND) derive from the germline V gene (reference sequence). The V and J ends are trimmed by 7 bases and 4 bases, leaving 22 bases between them. Spanning cysteine to phenylalanine, the CDR3 consists of 16 amino acids. CDR3 DNA only is kept here, 48 bases in frame from base 1.